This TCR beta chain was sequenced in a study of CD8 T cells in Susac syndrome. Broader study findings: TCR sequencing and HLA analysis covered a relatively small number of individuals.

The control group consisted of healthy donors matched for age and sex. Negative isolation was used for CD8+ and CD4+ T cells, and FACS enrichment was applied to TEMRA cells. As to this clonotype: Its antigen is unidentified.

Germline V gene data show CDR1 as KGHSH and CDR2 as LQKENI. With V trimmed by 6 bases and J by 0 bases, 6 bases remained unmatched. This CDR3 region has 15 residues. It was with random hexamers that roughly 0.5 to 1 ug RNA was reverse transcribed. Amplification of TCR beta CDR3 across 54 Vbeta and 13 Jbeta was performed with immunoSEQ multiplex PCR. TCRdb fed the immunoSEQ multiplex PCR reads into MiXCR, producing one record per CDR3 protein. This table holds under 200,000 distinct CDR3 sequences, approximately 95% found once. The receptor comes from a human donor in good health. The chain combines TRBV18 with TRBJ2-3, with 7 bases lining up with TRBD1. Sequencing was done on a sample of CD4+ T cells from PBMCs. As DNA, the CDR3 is TGTGCCAGCTCCCGGGACAGAGTAAGCACAGATACGCAGTATTTT. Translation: CASSRDRVSTDTQYF.